These 32 T cell receptor beta chains were all obtained from the same sample, sequenced in a study of blood T cell repertoires in COVID-19. Only in-frame clones appear in the TCRdb table, and some are missing; sequencing was by immunoSEQ multiplex PCR. This sample has roughly 70,000 clones; about 70% occur once, and the top ten carry less than 40%. Material for sequencing was peripheral blood. The origin of the receptors is a woman in her 70s with acute or convalescent COVID-19.

Here the CDR3 reads CATSAWTSGVSSYNEQFF. The DNA of the CDR3 is TGTGCCACCAGTGCGTGGACTAGCGGGGTTAGCTCCTACAATGAGCAGTTCTTC. The genes are TRBV24-1 and TRBJ2-1; 12 bases are a match to TRBD2. CDR1 and CDR2 (germline): KGHDR, SFDVKD. The CDR3 extends over 18 amino acids. V lost 5 bases and J lost 0; bases outside the gene matches: 7.

This clone was seen once. This sequence joins TRBV4-1 and TRBJ1-5; 7 nucleotides match TRBD1. The CDR3 consists of 17 residues. CDR1 is MGHRA and CDR2 is YSYEKL in the germline V gene. V trimming: 0 bases; J trimming: 7 bases; junction bases outside the gene matches: 12. CDR3 DNA: TGCGCCAGCAGCCAAGAACTGGAGACAGGGCTAAGGCAGCCCCAGCATTTT. Translated: CASSQELETGLRQPQHF.

The table lists this clone with a few counts. The rearrangement joins TRBV5-1 to TRBJ1-1, with TRBD1 matching over 10 bases. Germline trimming cut 3 bases from V and 2 bases from J; bases unmatched to any gene: 4. Germline V CDR1 and CDR2: SGHRS, YFSETQ. This CDR3 contains 15 residues. This chain's CDR3 is CASSSGDRGNTEAFF. The CDR3 DNA follows: TGCGCCAGCAGCTCTGGGGACAGGGGAAACACTGAAGCTTTCTTT.

The chain recombines TRBV28 with TRBJ2-7, with D perhaps TRBD2 (5 bases). The CDR3 totals 16 residues. Trimming left V 3 bases short and J 5 bases short, with 20 bases between. Germline V CDR1 and CDR2: MDHEN, SYDVKM. The CDR3 loop is CASSLAGPKETDEQYF. DNA for the CDR3: TGTGCCAGCAGTTTGGCGGGCCCAAAAGAAACCGACGAGCAGTACTTC.

V gene TRBV19 combines with J gene TRBJ1-5; 9 positions agree with TRBD1. This CDR3 region has 15 residues. CDR1 is LNHDA, CDR2 SQIVND, per germline (reference sequence). The V segment lost 7 bases and the J segment 4 bases; nucleotides outside the gene matches: 8. The CDR3 DNA follows: TGTGCCAGTACCCAACTCGGGACAGGGAATCAGCCCCAGCATTTT. Its translation: CASTQLGTGNQPQHF.

Only a few counts were recorded for this clone. The V call is TRBV18, the J call TRBJ1-2; 10 bases map to TRBD1. Trimming at V came to 3 bases and at J to 1 base, leaving 5 bases not matched to a gene. Germline-derived CDR1 and CDR2 are KGHSH and LQKENI. The CDR3 runs 16 residues. The CDR3 loop is CASSPRTGGNNYGYTF. CDR3 coding DNA: TGTGCCAGCTCACCTCGGACAGGGGGGAATAACTATGGCTACACCTTC.

This chain connects TRBV5-5 to TRBJ2-5, with D perhaps TRBD1 (6 bases). The CDR3 runs to 14 residues. The V end lost 0 bases, the J end lost 4 bases, and 10 bases lay between the germline ends. Germline V gene sequence: CDR1 SGHKS, CDR2 YYEKEE (reference sequence). As DNA, the CDR3 is TGTGCCAGCAGCTTGGCCGCAGGGGTAGAGACCCAGTACTTC. It encodes CASSLAAGVETQYF.

V gene TRBV19 combines with J gene TRBJ2-7, with a tentative D call TRBD1 (5 bases). The germline V gene has CDR1 LNHDA and CDR2 SQIVND (reference sequence). Between the trimmed V and J ends, which lost 9 bases and 0 bases, there was a span of 15 bases. The CDR3 covers 14 residues. CDR3 loop: CASARTLSSYEQYF. CDR3 DNA: TGTGCCAGCGCCCGGACACTGAGCTCCTACGAGCAGTACTTC.

V usage is TRBV29-1 and J usage is TRBJ1-2; 7 positions agree with TRBD1. Germline V CDR1 and CDR2: SQVTM, ANQGSEA. Germline trimming cut 4 bases from V and 4 bases from J; bases unmatched to any gene: 6. The CDR3 runs to 13 residues. The CDR3 is CSVGTGESYGYTF. The DNA for the CDR3 is TGCAGCGTTGGAACAGGGGAGAGCTATGGCTACACCTTC.

The V and J genes are TRBV19 and TRBJ2-3; 7 nucleotides line up with TRBD1. This CDR3 spans 15 amino acids. CDR1 and CDR2 (germline): LNHDA, SQIVND (reference sequence). Unmatched junction bases numbered 8, after V lost 8 bases and J lost 0 bases. The CDR3 is CASHKGAGSTDTQYF. CDR3 sequence (DNA): TGTGCCAGTCACAAGGGGGCAGGAAGCACAGATACGCAGTATTTT.

This rearrangement joins TRBV6-2 or TRBV6-3 to TRBJ1-3; no clear D. Germline V gene data show CDR1 as MNHEY and CDR2 as SVGEGT. The CDR3 has 19 residues. Trimming shortened V by 5 bases and J by 0 bases, and 23 bases separated the two germline ends. CDR3 nucleotides: TGTGCCAGCAGTCACACACGGAGAGGGAGCTCTACCTCTGGAAACACCATATATTTT. Its translation is CASSHTRRGSSTSGNTIYF.

The sample holds a few counts of this clone. The gene calls are TRBV25-1 and TRBJ1-4; TRBD1 aligns across 7 bases. CDR1 is MGHDK, CDR2 SYGVNS, per germline. The CDR3 has 13 residues. The CDR3 bases are TGTGCTTCAGGGCCGACAGGGCATGAAAAACTGTTTTTT. The encoded protein is CASGPTGHEKLFF.

The CDR3 nucleotides are TGCGCCAGCAGCCAAGAAAATAGCGGGACAGAGAGCTCCTACGAGCAGTACTTC. It codes for CASSQENSGTESSYEQYF. The V and J genes are TRBV4-1 and TRBJ2-7; tentative D call: TRBD2 (8 bases). Germline loops: CDR1 MGHRA, CDR2 YSYEKL. The germline V and J ends were trimmed by 0 bases and 0 bases, with 18 bases remaining between them. There are 18 residues in the CDR3.

V usage is TRBV6-5 and J usage is TRBJ2-5, with D perhaps TRBD2 (5 bases). This CDR3 spans 14 amino acids. Germline CDR1 and CDR2: MNHEY and SVGAGI. Trimming removed 0 bases from V and 5 bases from J, with 10 bases in between. CDR3: CASSYSRVGETQYF. In nucleotides, the CDR3 is TGTGCCAGCAGTTACTCGAGGGTGGGGGAGACCCAGTACTTC.

This clone was observed once. This chain joins TRBV29-1 and TRBJ2-7; 9 bases map to TRBD2. The germline V gene has CDR1 SQVTM and CDR2 ANQGSEA. This CDR3 comprises 17 residues. J was trimmed by 5 bases and V by 6 bases; bases with no gene match: 20. For the CDR3, the DNA is TGCAGCGTCGGCAATACAAGGCGGGGGGGCCGTTATGACGAGCAGTACTTC. It yields the protein CSVGNTRRGGRYDEQYF.

This rearrangement joins TRBV29-1 to TRBJ2-7; TRBD1 might be the D (5 bases). V dropped 1 base and J dropped 3 bases, with 10 bases sitting between them. This CDR3 is 13 amino acids long. Germline CDR1 SQVTM, CDR2 ANQGSEA. CDR3 in DNA: TGCAGCGTTGAAGGAGGCAGGGTCTACGAGCAGTACTTC. Translating it yields CSVEGGRVYEQYF.

Only a few counts were recorded for this clone. V usage is TRBV28 and J usage is TRBJ1-6; 9 nucleotides align to TRBD1. Germline-derived CDR1 and CDR2 are MDHEN and SYDVKM. V was pared by 7 bases and J by 7 bases, with 5 bases of the junction left unmatched. This CDR3 spans 14 amino acids. The CDR3: CASNNGQGNSPLHF. CDR3 coding DNA: TGTGCCAGCAATAACGGACAGGGGAATTCACCCCTCCACTTT.

This clone was observed once. J is TRBJ2-3 and V is TRBV29-1, with D perhaps assigned TRBD1 or TRBD2 (5 bases each). This CDR3 region has 13 residues. CDR1 and CDR2 (germline): SQVTM, ANQGSEA. The CDR3 DNA reads as TGCACCACGGGGACCGCTCAGGCAGATACGCAGTATTTT. Amino acids: CTTGTAQADTQYF.

This clone was observed a single time. This sequence joins TRBV19 and TRBJ1-2; D is possibly TRBD1 (5 bases). The CDR3 covers 12 residues. From germline, CDR1 is LNHDA and CDR2 SQIVND (reference sequence). V was clipped by 4 bases and J by 10 bases, with 13 bases between them. The CDR3 bases are TGTGCCAGTAGTAGGGGCCAGTCCCTCTACACCTTC. Its protein product is CASSRGQSLYTF.

The rearrangement uses TRBV11-2 and TRBJ1-1, with 10 nucleotides matching TRBD1. Germline assignment: CDR1 SGHAT and CDR2 FQNNGV. There are 15 residues in the CDR3. J gave up 5 bases and V 4 bases, and 7 bases lay outside the gene matches. Here the CDR3 DNA reads TGTGCCAGCAGCTACCGACAGGGGGCAGGAACTGAAGCTTTCTTT. This gives the protein CASSYRQGAGTEAFF.

The chain joins TRBV29-1 to TRBJ1-1, with D tentatively TRBD1 (5 bases). The CDR3 totals 15 residues. Looked up from germline, CDR1 is SQVTM and CDR2 is ANQGSEA. The germline V and J ends were trimmed by 7 bases and 5 bases, with 23 bases remaining between them. The CDR3 sequence is CSAGGLRGDGTEAFF. CDR3 coding DNA: TGCAGCGCCGGGGGACTTCGAGGGGATGGAACTGAAGCTTTCTTT.

The chain couples TRBV5-1 to TRBJ2-7; D might be TRBD2 (5 bases). Trimming left V 4 bases short and J 1 base short, with 21 bases between. Germline CDR1 is SGHRS and CDR2 is YFSETQ. CDR3 length: 17 residues. CDR3 protein: CASSKGSWLGGSYEQYF. DNA of the CDR3: TGCGCCAGCAGCAAAGGTTCTTGGTTGGGCGGGTCCTACGAGCAGTACTTC.

The J gene is TRBJ1-2, the V gene TRBV27; D is uncertain. This CDR3 region has 13 residues. Per the germline V gene, CDR1 is MNHEY and CDR2 is SMNVEV (reference sequence). Trimming left V 4 bases short and J 1 base short, with 7 bases between. In DNA form, the CDR3 reads TGTGCCAGCAGTTCGAACAGTAACTATGGCTACACCTTC. This gives the protein CASSSNSNYGYTF.

The chain joins TRBV29-1 to TRBJ2-2, with TRBD2 matching 7 bases. V was clipped by 7 bases and J by 0 bases; unmatched bases: 14. The germline V gene has CDR1 SQVTM and CDR2 ANQGSEA. The CDR3 covers 17 residues. Here the CDR3 DNA reads TGCAGCGCCGGGATGTCCTCCGGGACTACGAACACCGGGGAGCTGTTTTTT. This gives the protein CSAGMSSGTTNTGELFF.

V is TRBV27 and J is TRBJ1-1; no reliable D call. Trimming shortened V by 6 bases and J by 0 bases, and 8 bases separated the two germline ends. This CDR3 has 13 amino acids. Germline CDR1 reads MNHEY; CDR2 reads SMNVEV (reference sequence). In DNA form, the CDR3 reads TGTGCCAGCAGCCAAACAGTGAACACTGAAGCTTTCTTT. Translating it yields CASSQTVNTEAFF.

V gene TRBV6-2 or TRBV6-3 combines with J gene TRBJ2-7; 9 nucleotides match TRBD1. J lost 6 bases, V lost 2 bases, and 8 bases had no gene match. The CDR3 sequence is 15 residues long. CDR1 MNHEY and CDR2 SVGEGT come from the germline V gene. CDR3: CASSYRGQGLSEQYF. CDR3 nucleotides: TGTGCCAGCAGTTACCGGGGACAGGGCCTCTCCGAGCAGTACTTC.

The chain employs TRBV6-5 and TRBJ1-2, with unresolved D. The V gene's germline CDR1 is MNHEY and CDR2 SVGAGI. This CDR3 region has 12 residues. The V and J ends lost 6 bases and 12 bases respectively, with 17 bases between them. In DNA, the CDR3 is TGTGCCAGCAGCCCGCCGACCGGAGAAAACACCTTC. Translated: CASSPPTGENTF.

This chain's CDR3 is CASSRTSGQETQYF. CDR3 coding DNA: TGTGCCAGCAGCCGGACTAGCGGGCAAGAGACCCAGTACTTC. This chain joins TRBV7-2 and TRBJ2-5; 11 bases match TRBD2. With V trimmed by 5 bases and J by 2 bases, 1 base remained unmatched. This CDR3 is 14 amino acids long. Germline-derived CDR1 and CDR2 are SGHTA and FQGNSA.

The chain employs TRBV11-3 and TRBJ2-3, with D tentatively TRBD2 (5 bases). V was cut by 2 bases and J by 0 bases, with 9 bases left in between. The germline V gene encodes CDR1 SGHNT and CDR2 YENEEA. The CDR3 is 15 amino acids. The CDR3, as DNA: TGTGCCAGCAGCTTAATAGCGTCCAGCACAGATACGCAGTATTTT. Encoded protein: CASSLIASSTDTQYF.

The CDR3: CASSPPGREGDTQYF. Written as DNA, the CDR3 is TGTGCCAGCAGCCCTCCCGGGCGGGAGGGGGATACGCAGTATTTT. The chain is built from TRBV11-2 and TRBJ2-3, with 9 bases identical to TRBD2. The CDR3 sequence is 15 residues long. Trimming removed 5 bases from V and 6 bases from J; junction bases left unmatched: 9. The V gene's germline CDR1 is SGHAT and CDR2 FQNNGV.

The chain uses TRBV30 and TRBJ1-6, with 10 nucleotides matching TRBD1. The CDR3 totals 16 residues. Germline loops: CDR1 GTSNPN, CDR2 SVGIG (reference sequence). After removal of 4 bases from V and 10 bases from J, the junction contained 13 bases not matched to a gene. The CDR3 DNA follows: TGTGCCTGGAAGTATCCCAGACAGGGGGCAGGATCACCCCTCCACTTT. Protein sequence: CAWKYPRQGAGSPLHF.

Only a few counts were recorded for this clone. The chain's CDR3 is CASSLQEPGGAFF. In nucleotides, the CDR3 is TGTGCCAGCAGCTTACAGGAGCCCGGCGGAGCTTTCTTT. The chain has TRBV5-6 and TRBJ1-1; tentatively, D is TRBD1 (5 bases). Looked up from germline, CDR1 is SGHDT and CDR2 is YYEEEE. With 2 bases removed from V and 10 bases from J, the gap between germline ends came to 15 bases. This CDR3 contains 13 residues.